The TCR beta chain under discussion was sequenced for a study of cytomegalovirus exposure and HLA in healthy donors (dated by TCRdb to about 2017). A note on the overall study: An earlier analysis of some 600 of the donors reported under 300 Gb of sequence data and around 100 million unique TCR beta sequences obtained from 150 million to 200 million T cells. High-throughput TCR immunosequencing, statistical association of individual TCRs with disease status, and machine learning were combined to predict cytomegalovirus infection status. Typing coverage varied by locus: 629-630 donors for A, B, C, DRB1 and DQB1; approximately 500 for DQA1; more than 600 for DPA1; approximately 490 for DPB1. An earlier analysis of approximately 640 of the donors applied high-throughput TCR beta sequencing to assess whether each TCR beta V gene segment acted as functional or pseudogenic. In the later analysis, no new phenotypic data were used to find candidate immune exposures; instead, reliance was placed on TCR beta sequences and their occurrence across donors. The study aimed to test whether cataloging public T cell receptors could reveal signatures of past pathogen exposure. Genome-wide SNP genotypes for about 65% of the roughly 670 donors were used in a later genetic analysis, which treated that subset as a discovery cohort. Of the 300 to 500 genotyped donors, approximately 80% were placed in the genetic ancestry cluster associated with self-reported Caucasian donors. The T cell repertoires of 666 subjects were profiled by immunosequencing and related to cytomegalovirus serostatus. Both class I and class II loci were covered by HLA typing, at four-digit resolution. Among some 400 genotyped donors of the cohort, an average of about 240,000 unique TCR beta nucleotide sequences were sequenced per donor, roughly 20% of them non-productive. All discovery cohort repertoires had been generated using a single sequencing platform. To study patterns of TCR occurrence, a later analysis re-analyzed previously published TCR beta repertoires from 666 donors and added high-resolution HLA genotyping. Because of strong linkage in the cohort, five DR-DQ haplotypes were treated as single units for association and clustering. Around 330 gigabases of sequencing data and 91 million or so unique TCR sequences made up an early release that covered under 750 HLA-typed donors. Donor age, sex, ethnicity and CMV serostatus were compiled together with the repertoire data. Besides the first cohort of approximately 670 subjects, a separate validation cohort made up of roughly 120 different subjects was used.

Library preparation employed the immunoSEQ multiplex PCR assay. For the multiplex PCR, a mixture combining 60 forward primers for TCR Vbeta segments and 13 reverse primers for TCR Jbeta segments was used. Amplification of the CDR3 region of rearranged TCR beta genes was performed with a multiplex PCR assay on genomic DNA. The amplified TCR beta libraries were sequenced on the Illumina HiSeq System as 87-base-pair reads. In the source study's methods: A later analysis tallied tens of millions of unique TCR beta chains across the approximately 670 repertoires, and approximately 12 million of those chains were shared by two or more donors. Raw reads were error-corrected and collapsed into unique sequences by a nearest-neighbor algorithm in which closely related sequences were merged to remove PCR and sequencing errors. CDR3 sequences were aligned to IMGT reference sequences to assign V, D and J gene segments. For a sequence to be retained, at least a six-nucleotide match to both a V gene segment and a J gene segment was required. A rearrangement was called productive if the CDR3 had no stop codons and remained in frame with V and J, and every other rearrangement was called non-productive. CDR3 was defined by IMGT convention, running from the second conserved V-encoded cysteine to the conserved J-encoded phenylalanine. In an earlier analysis of roughly 580 of the donors, sequences lacking an unambiguous match to a single V gene segment were excluded. An earlier analysis of a few hundred of the donors classified V segments as functional when productive rearrangements were above 56.7% and as segregating when the standard deviation between donors was above 5%. A statistical classification framework was built for diagnosing cytomegalovirus status from the catalog of TCR beta chain sequences. A later analysis assigned V and J genes by comparing TCR nucleotide sequences with IMGT/GENE-DB human TR gene sequences. In a later analysis, CDR3 sequences and most-parsimonious VDJ recombination scenarios were assigned using the TCRdist pipeline. In a later analysis, each TCR beta chain was defined by its CDR3 amino acid sequence together with its V-gene family, and reads without a unique V-gene family were excluded. In a later analysis, several hundred highly shared, low-generation-probability nucleotide sequences were removed to address suspected cross-contamination and a sequencing artifact. In a later analysis, a clonal expansion index for each public chain was calculated from normalized within-repertoire ranks of inferred template counts. In a later analysis, generation probabilities were computed using a VDJ recombination model fitted to out-of-frame rearrangements, and the results were checked against IGoR. In a later analysis, hypergeometric tests were used to score TCR-TCR, TCR-HLA and TCR-CMV co-occurrence, with a repertoire-size bias correction applied to TCR pairs. A later analysis estimated false discovery rates by permuting HLA or CMV assignments 20 times. In a later analysis, co-occurring TCRs were grouped using DBSCAN, and TCRdist sequence similarity was added for clustering within HLA-allele-positive subsets. Repertoires with fewer than 30,000 or more than 120,000 public chains were left out of co-occurrence clustering, as were about 5 repertoires with anomalous nucleotide sharing. What TCRdb holds here is the immuneACCESS table cut down to in-frame rearrangements. Part of the clones is not present; checked against another copy, under half of the missing clones reflect an unresolved V gene, and the others are unexplained. V and J calls and clone size are as listed in that table; D and trimming were resolved from the DNA. The sample table lists about 160,000 clones, 70% of them with a count of one. About 4.3% of the sample rests with the top ten.

A distance of 19 bases separates the germline ends of V and J, which lose 7 bases and 4 bases respectively. In the germline V gene (reference sequence), CDR1 corresponds to MNHEY and CDR2 to SMNVEV. From the cysteine up to the phenylalanine, the CDR3 has a length of 15 residues. Only the CDR3 portion is preserved as DNA: 45 bases, with reading frame beginning at the first base. A word on this clone: Its target antigen remains unknown. The sample holds no much larger clone one base away, and base qualities are not on file.

The cohort was made up of 666 healthy bone marrow donors. All cohort members were sampled while nominally healthy, although unrecorded immune exposures were likely present. The donor tested CMV seropositive, placing the donor among the approximately 290 seropositive members of the cohort. A peripheral blood sample was collected from each donor, and TCR beta sequencing was performed on peripheral blood mononuclear cells. Genomic DNA extraction from the blood cell samples was performed with the Qiagen DNeasy Blood Extraction Kit. The paper's findings and limits, for the study overall: Across donors, most TCR sequences were observed very rarely, whereas some public TCRs were present in many individuals. A cluster of highly shared sequence variants was judged likely to be a technical artifact of the sequencing pipeline. In a later genetic analysis, a missense DCLRE1C variant was associated with V-gene and J-gene trimming of TCR beta chains, and the association was replicated in an independent cohort. A later analysis reported that several top co-occurrence clusters appeared linked to parvovirus B19, influenza, CMV and Epstein-Barr virus. The classifier was reported to diagnose cytomegalovirus status with high specificity and sensitivity in both the original and validation cohorts. Only TCR beta chains were sequenced in this cohort, and the absence of alpha or paired-chain data limited detectable features. Some IMGT-functional V segments, including TRBV6-2 and TRBV6-3, could not be told apart with the 87-base-pair reads, so those segments were excluded. A further reported finding was that TCR beta sequences accurately predicted the HLA-A and HLA-B alleles for most subjects in the first cohort. The authors suggested that the approach could potentially be extended to other disease states and immunological phenotypes. About 17 rarely observed V segments, including chromosome 9 orphons, were excluded from the earlier analysis of some 590 of the donors because counts were too low. Linkage disequilibrium might explain the correlated functional status among segregating V segments, but an unknown experimental factor could not be excluded. The only immune exposure information available for the cohort was CMV serostatus. Most CMV-associated TCR beta chains appeared to be HLA-restricted in a later analysis, and the HLA associations seemed to be driven largely by CMV exposure. In a later analysis, the rate of TCR association differed among HLA loci, with DRB1 alleles having the most associated TCRs and HLA-C alleles having the fewest. Assigning TCR associations to individual alleles was difficult when HLA alleles, especially DR and DQ, strongly co-occurred. According to a later genetic analysis, donors in an Asian-associated ancestry cluster had fewer N-insertions in productive TCRs than the approximately 710-donor mean. The study listed approximately 150 TCR beta chains as associated with cytomegalovirus. In a later analysis, HLA-associated TCR beta chains showed more clonal expansion and lower generation probabilities than non-associated chains that were equally common. A few of the identified cytomegalovirus-associated TCR beta chains were confirmed in vitro to be specific for cytomegalovirus antigens. In a later analysis, around 15,000 TCR beta sequences were associated with specific HLA alleles at a false discovery rate of 0.05. An earlier analysis of around 540 of the donors showed that most TCR beta V segments appeared in productive rearrangements either about 90% or about 30% of the time, which broadly matched IMGT annotations. Because HLA typing was missing for some donors at each locus, association tests included only the typed subset. Sequencing depth was assumed to be roughly uniform across donors in the presence/absence analyses, though that assumption may not hold.

Sample: PBMCs. The V and J genes are TRBV27 and TRBJ1-1, and TRBD1 may be the D gene, going by 6 matching bases. This receptor was identified in a man younger than 35 in good health and CMV-seropositive. The encoded CDR3 is CASTPAGGRSTEAFF. DNA sequence: TGTGCCAGCACCCCGGCGGGGGGGCGCAGCACTGAAGCTTTCTTT.